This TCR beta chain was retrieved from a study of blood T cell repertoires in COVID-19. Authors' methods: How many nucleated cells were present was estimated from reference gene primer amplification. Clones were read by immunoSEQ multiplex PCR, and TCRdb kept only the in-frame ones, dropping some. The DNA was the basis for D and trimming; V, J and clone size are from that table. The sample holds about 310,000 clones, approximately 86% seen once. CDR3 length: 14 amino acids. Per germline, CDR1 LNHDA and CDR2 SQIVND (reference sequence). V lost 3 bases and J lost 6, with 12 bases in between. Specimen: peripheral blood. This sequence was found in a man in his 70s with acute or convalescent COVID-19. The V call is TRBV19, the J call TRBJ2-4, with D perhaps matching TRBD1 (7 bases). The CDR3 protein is CASSMGQGGNIQYF. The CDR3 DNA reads TGTGCCAGTAGTATGGGGCAGGGGGGAAACATTCAGTACTTC.